These 4 T cell receptor beta chains share one sample of origin, sequenced in a study of cytomegalovirus exposure and HLA in healthy donors. The method was immunoSEQ multiplex PCR; TCRdb's version includes in-frame clones alone and lacks a portion of them. The sample lists 70,000 or so clones, 94% seen once, with about 1.9% in the top ten. The sample consisted of PBMCs. These receptors all come from a young woman in good health and CMV-seropositive.

Here the CDR3 reads CASSAGGQPQHF. DNA of the CDR3: TGTGCCAGTAGCGCAGGAGGACAGCCCCAGCATTTT. V usage is TRBV19 and J usage is TRBJ1-5; no reliable D call. CDR1 and CDR2 from the germline V gene are LNHDA and SQIVND (reference sequence). The CDR3 runs 12 residues. Trimming stripped 6 bases from V and 7 bases from J, with 10 bases between.

The V call is TRBV7-3, the J call TRBJ2-3; 7 bases are shared with TRBD2. This CDR3 has 18 residues. Unmatched junction bases numbered 15, after V lost 5 bases and J lost 1 base. The V gene's germline CDR1 is SGHTA and CDR2 FQGTGA. CDR3 protein: CASSRNGLAGIGTDTQYF. CDR3 sequence (DNA): TGTGCCAGCAGCCGCAACGGGTTAGCGGGCATCGGCACAGATACGCAGTATTTT.

The chain has TRBV28 and TRBJ2-7; 7 positions match TRBD2. Trimming at V came to 5 bases and at J to 5 bases, leaving 9 bases not matched to a gene. Looked up from germline, CDR1 is MDHEN and CDR2 is SYDVKM. This CDR3 has 14 residues. For the CDR3, the DNA is TGTGCCAGCAGTCAAGGACTAGGGATAGACGAGCAGTACTTC. This codes for CASSQGLGIDEQYF.

The V call is TRBV11-3, the J call TRBJ2-5, with 11 bases identical to TRBD1. The germline V gene encodes CDR1 SGHNT and CDR2 YENEEA. V shed 1 base, J shed 4 bases, and the junction held 2 bases outside the gene matches. The CDR3 is 15 residues long. The CDR3 spells CASSLGTGGGETQYF. CDR3 coding DNA: TGTGCCAGCAGCTTAGGGACAGGGGGCGGAGAGACCCAGTACTTC. The entire variable domain, with the rest obtained from reference TRBV11-3 and TRBJ2-5, is as follows: EAGVVQSPRYKIIEKKQPVAFWCNPISGHNTLYWYLQNLGQGPELLIRYENEEAVDDSQLPKDRFSAERLKGVDSTLKIQPAELGDSAVYLCASSLGTGGGETQYFGPGTRLLVL.